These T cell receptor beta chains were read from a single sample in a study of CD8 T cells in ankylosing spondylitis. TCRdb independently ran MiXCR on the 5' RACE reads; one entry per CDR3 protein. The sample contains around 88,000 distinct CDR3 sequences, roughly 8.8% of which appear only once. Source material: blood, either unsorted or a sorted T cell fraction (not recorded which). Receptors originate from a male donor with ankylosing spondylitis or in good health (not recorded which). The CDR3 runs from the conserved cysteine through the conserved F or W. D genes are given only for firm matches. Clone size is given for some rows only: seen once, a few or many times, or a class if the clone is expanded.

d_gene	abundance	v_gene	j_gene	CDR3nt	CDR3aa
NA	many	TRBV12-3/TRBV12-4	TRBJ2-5	TGTGCCAGCAGTCCGCGAGAGACCCAGTACTTC	CASSPRETQYF
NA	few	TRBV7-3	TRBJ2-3	TGTGCCAGCAGCTTCGGCGGGGACGCAGATACGCAGTATTTT	CASSFGGDADTQYF
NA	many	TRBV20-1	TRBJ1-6	TGCAGTGCTAGTGGGGGACACCTCCACTTT	CSASGGHLHF
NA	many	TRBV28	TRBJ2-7	TGTGCCAGCAGTCCCTGGGGGGGGCCAGGGGACGAGCAGTACTTC	CASSPWGGPGDEQYF
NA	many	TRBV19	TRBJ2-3	TGTGCCAGTATGGGGTCTAGCACAGATACGCAGTATTTT	CASMGSSTDTQYF
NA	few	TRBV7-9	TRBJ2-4	TGTGCCAGCAGCTTAGGTGGCCGGGGGGCTGGGAACATTCAGTACTTC	CASSLGGRGAGNIQYF
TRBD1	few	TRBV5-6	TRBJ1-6	TGTGCCAGCAGCCCGACAGGGGGCGAGAATTCACCCCTCCACTTT	CASSPTGGENSPLHF
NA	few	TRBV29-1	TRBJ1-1	TGCAGCGTTGTACCAGGCACGAACACTGAAGCTTTCTTT	CSVVPGTNTEAFF
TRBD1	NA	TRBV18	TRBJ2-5	TGTGCCAGCTCCCGTGGACAGGGCTTCCAAGAGACCCAGTACTTC	CASSRGQGFQETQYF
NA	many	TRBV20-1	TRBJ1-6	TGCAGTGCCCGACCCCGACAGGACTCACCCCTCCACTTT	CSARPRQDSPLHF
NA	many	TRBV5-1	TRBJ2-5	TGCGCCAGCAGCTCCTACCGGGCCCAAGAGACCCAGTACTTC	CASSSYRAQETQYF
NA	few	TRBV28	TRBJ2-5	TGTGCCAGCAGTTTGCCTAGAGGGGAGACCCAGTACTTC	CASSLPRGETQYF
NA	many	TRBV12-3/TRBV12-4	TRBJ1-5	TGTGCCAGCACCTCGGGACGGCTCAATCAGCCCCAGCATTTT	CASTSGRLNQPQHF
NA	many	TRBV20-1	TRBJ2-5	TGCAGTGCTAGAGCCGCAGCGTTGCAGACCCAGTACTTC	CSARAAALQTQYF
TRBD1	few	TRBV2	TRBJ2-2	TGTGCCAGCCGGGACAGGGTACTTTCCACCGGGGAGCTGTTTTTT	CASRDRVLSTGELFF
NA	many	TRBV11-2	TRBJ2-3	TGTGCCAGCAGCTCCAGACAGAGCACAGATACGCAGTATTTT	CASSSRQSTDTQYF
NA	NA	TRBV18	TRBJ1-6	TGTGCCAGCTCACCGGGCGGAGGCTCAAGTAATTCACCCCTCCACTTT	CASSPGGGSSNSPLHF
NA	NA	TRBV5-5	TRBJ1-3	TGTGCCAGCAGCTTGGATCCGGGGGTCGCAGGAAACACCATATATTTT	CASSLDPGVAGNTIYF
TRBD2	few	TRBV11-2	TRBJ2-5	TGTGCCAGCAGCTCGTCTTTTCGGAGCGGGAGTCGAGAGACCCAGTACTTC	CASSSSFRSGSRETQYF
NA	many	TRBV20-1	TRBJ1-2	TGCAGTGCTAGAGATATAGGCGACAGGTTCCTCTATGGCTACACCTTC	CSARDIGDRFLYGYTF
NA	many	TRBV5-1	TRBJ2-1	TGCGCCAGCAGCTTACACAATGAGCAGTTCTTC	CASSLHNEQFF
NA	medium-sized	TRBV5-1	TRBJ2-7	TGCGCCAGCAGCCTGACTGAAACCTACGAGCAGTACTTC	CASSLTETYEQYF
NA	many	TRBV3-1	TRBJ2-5	TGTGCCAGCAGCCAAGAAGGCCCCGGCCGGGACCCCAGTTACTTC	CASSQEGPGRDPSYF
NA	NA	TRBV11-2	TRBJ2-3	TGTGCCAGCAGCGCCACCATGGATACGCAGTATTTT	CASSATMDTQYF
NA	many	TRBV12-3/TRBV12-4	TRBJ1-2	TGTGCCAGCAGTTTACCCCCGAGGGGCTACACCTTC	CASSLPPRGYTF
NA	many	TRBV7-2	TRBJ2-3	TGTGCCAGCAGGCTAGGGGGACACACAGATACGCAGTATTTT	CASRLGGHTDTQYF
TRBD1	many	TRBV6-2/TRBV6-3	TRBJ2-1	TGTGCCAGCCTTAACCGGGACAGGGGAGGTGGCTACAATGAGCAGTTCTTC	CASLNRDRGGGYNEQFF
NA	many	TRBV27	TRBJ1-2	TGTGCCAGTAGACCACACGACCGGAACAAGGACTATGGCTACACCTTC	CASRPHDRNKDYGYTF
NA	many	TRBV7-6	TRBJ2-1	TGTGCCAGCAGCTTAGTCTCTACGAGGAACAATGAGCAGTTCTTC	CASSLVSTRNNEQFF
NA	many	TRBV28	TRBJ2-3	TGTGCCAGCAGTTCAAATCCGGGACGGGATCATGATACGCAGTATTTT	CASSSNPGRDHDTQYF
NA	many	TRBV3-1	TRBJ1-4	TGTGCCAGCAGCCAAGATGTGGCAGGAGCCTCAACTAATGAAAAACTGTTTTTT	CASSQDVAGASTNEKLFF
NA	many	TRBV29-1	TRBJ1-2	TGCAGCGTTGAAGAACGGGGGCGGGGTGGCTACACCTTC	CSVEERGRGGYTF
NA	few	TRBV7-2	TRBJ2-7	TGTGCCAGCAGCTTAGCTTTAGGGCTAGAAGGACTCGAGCAGTACTTC	CASSLALGLEGLEQYF
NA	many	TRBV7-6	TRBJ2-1	TGTGCCAGCAGTTACCAGGGAATCCATGAGCAGTTCTTC	CASSYQGIHEQFF
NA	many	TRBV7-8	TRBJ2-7	TGTGCCAGCAGCTTAGTGGCAACCTACGAGCAGTACTTC	CASSLVATYEQYF
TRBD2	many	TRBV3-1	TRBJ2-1	TGTGCCAGCAGCCCTCCGACTAGCGGGGGCCATGAGCAGTTCTTC	CASSPPTSGGHEQFF
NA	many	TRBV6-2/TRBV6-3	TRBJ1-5	TGTGCCAGCAGCTCAGAGATTTATAGCAATCAGCCCCAGCATTTT	CASSSEIYSNQPQHF
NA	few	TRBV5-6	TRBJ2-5	TGTGCCAGCAGCTTAGTGGCGGGGAATCGAGAGACCCAGTACTTC	CASSLVAGNRETQYF
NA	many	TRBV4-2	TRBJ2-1	TGTGCCAGCAGCCAAGGAGTTGGCAATGAGCAGTTCTTC	CASSQGVGNEQFF
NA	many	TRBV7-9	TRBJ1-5	TGTGCCAGCAGCTACGACAGGAGCAATCAGCCCCAGCATTTT	CASSYDRSNQPQHF
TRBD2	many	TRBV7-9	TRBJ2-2	TGTGCCAGCAGGAAAGCTAGCGGTGGGGCTACCGGGGAGCTGTTTTTT	CASRKASGGATGELFF
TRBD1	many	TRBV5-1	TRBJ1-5	TGCGCCAGCAGCCTGGGGACAGAGAATTATCAGCCCCAGCATTTT	CASSLGTENYQPQHF
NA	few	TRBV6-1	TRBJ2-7	TGTGCCAGCAGTGAATTTTTGGGGAGCGAGCAGTACTTC	CASSEFLGSEQYF
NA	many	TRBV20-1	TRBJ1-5	TGCAGTGCTCCCCAAGGCGGGGGCAATCAGCCCCAGCATTTT	CSAPQGGGNQPQHF
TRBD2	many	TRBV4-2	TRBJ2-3	TGTGCCAGCAGCCCGGGAGGGGTCGTAGATACGCAGTATTTT	CASSPGGVVDTQYF
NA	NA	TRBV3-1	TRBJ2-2	TGTGCCAGCAGCCAAGGGACGGTCGGGGAGCTGTTTTTT	CASSQGTVGELFF
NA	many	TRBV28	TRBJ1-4	TGTGCCAGCAGTTTAGGGGAGGGGCCAGCAACTAATGAAAAACTGTTTTTT	CASSLGEGPATNEKLFF
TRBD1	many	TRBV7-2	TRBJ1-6	TGTGCCAGCAGTCCCGGGACAGGGACTTATTCACCCCTCCACTTT	CASSPGTGTYSPLHF
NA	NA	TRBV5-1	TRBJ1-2	TGCGCCAGCAGGTCAGCAGGGGACCACTATGGCTACACCTTC	CASRSAGDHYGYTF
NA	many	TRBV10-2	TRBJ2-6	TGCGCCAGCAGTGAGTCGAACGCTCCCGGGGCCAACGTCCTGACTTTC	CASSESNAPGANVLTF
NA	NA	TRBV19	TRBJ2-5	TGTGCCAGTAGTATTTTTGAAGGGGGAGAGACCCAGTACTTC	CASSIFEGGETQYF
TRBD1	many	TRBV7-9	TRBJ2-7	TGTGCCAGCAGCTTAACACAGGGGGTAAACTACGAGCAGTACTTC	CASSLTQGVNYEQYF
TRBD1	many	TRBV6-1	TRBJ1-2	TGTGCCAGCAGTCGAGCCGGGACAGGGGTGGACTACACCTTC	CASSRAGTGVDYTF